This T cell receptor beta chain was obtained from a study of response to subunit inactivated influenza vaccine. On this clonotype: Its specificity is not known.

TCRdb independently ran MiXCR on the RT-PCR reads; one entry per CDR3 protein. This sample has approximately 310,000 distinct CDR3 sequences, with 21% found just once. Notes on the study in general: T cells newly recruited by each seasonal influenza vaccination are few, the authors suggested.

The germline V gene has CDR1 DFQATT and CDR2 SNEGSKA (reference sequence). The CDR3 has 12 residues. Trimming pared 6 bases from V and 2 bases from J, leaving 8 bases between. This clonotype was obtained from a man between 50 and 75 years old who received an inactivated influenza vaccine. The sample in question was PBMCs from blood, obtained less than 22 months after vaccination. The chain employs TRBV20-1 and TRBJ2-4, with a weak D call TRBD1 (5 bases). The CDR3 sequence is CSAAGPKNIQYF. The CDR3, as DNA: TGCAGTGCAGCAGGGCCCAAAAACATTCAGTACTTC.